This TCR beta chain was sequenced for a study of T cell responses to AZD1222 COVID-19 vaccine. Study in general: Second-dose timings of about 4 or about 12 weeks were pooled. General study points: Donors, mostly white British, included more females; clonal diversity was possibly underestimated. Two doses of AZD1222 preceded a rise in Spike-specific TCR breadth and depth. Unmutated variant regions reportedly attract nearly half of all spike-specific TCRs.

As for this clone: The antigen is not known.

Using immunoSEQ multiplex PCR, the repertoire was profiled, and TCRdb retains in-frame clones only, with some absent. The profile covers over 70,000 clones, with approximately 81% appearing a single time and roughly 21% taken by the ten largest. From germline, CDR1 is SGDLS and CDR2 YYNGEE. With 2 bases clipped from V and 3 bases from J, the junction kept 5 bases outside the gene matches. The CDR3 extends over 16 amino acids. The sample here was peripheral blood, taken on day 0 of AZD1222 vaccination. The V call is TRBV9, the J call TRBJ2-3, with 11 bases matching TRBD2. The TCR comes from an adult in good health. CDR3 sequence: CASSVTSGVTTDTQYF. CDR3 nucleotide sequence: TGTGCCAGCAGCGTGACTAGCGGGGTTACAACAGATACGCAGTATTTT.